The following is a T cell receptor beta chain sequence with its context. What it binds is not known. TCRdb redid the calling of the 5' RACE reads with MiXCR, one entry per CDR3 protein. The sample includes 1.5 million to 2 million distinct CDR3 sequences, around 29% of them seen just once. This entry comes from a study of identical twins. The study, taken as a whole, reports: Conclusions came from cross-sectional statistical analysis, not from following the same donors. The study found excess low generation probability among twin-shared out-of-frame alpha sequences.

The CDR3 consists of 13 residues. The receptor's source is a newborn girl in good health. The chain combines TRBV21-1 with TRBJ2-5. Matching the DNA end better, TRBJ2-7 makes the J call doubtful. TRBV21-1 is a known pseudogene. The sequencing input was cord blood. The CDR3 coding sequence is TGTGCCAGCAGCAAAGCGTGCGTCCACGAGCAGTACTTC. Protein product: CASSKACVHEQYF.